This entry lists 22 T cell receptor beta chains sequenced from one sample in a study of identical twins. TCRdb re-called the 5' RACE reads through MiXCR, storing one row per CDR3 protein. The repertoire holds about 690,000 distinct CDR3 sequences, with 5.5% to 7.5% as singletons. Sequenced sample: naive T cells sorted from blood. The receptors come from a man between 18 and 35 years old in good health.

Here the CDR3 DNA reads TGCGCCAGCAGCCCAAGAGAGGGCATATACGAGCAGTACGTC. Translation: CASSPREGIYEQYV. The chain employs TRBV4-1 and TRBJ2-7, with D possibly being TRBD2 (5 bases). Looked up from germline, CDR1 is MGHRA and CDR2 is YSYEKL. This CDR3 has 14 residues. V was clipped by 4 bases and J by 4 bases, with 14 bases between them.

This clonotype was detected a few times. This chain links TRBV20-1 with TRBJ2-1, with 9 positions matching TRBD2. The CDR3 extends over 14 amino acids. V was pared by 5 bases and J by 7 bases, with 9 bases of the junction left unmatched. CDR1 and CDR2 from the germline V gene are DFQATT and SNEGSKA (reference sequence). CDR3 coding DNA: TGCAGTGCTGTAGCGGGAGCCACCGGGAATGAGCAGTTCTTC. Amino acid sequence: CSAVAGATGNEQFF.

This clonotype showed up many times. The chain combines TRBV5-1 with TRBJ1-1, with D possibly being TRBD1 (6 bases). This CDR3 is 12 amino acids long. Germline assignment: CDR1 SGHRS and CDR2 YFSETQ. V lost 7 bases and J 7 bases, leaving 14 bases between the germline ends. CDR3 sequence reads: CASGIGGNEAFF. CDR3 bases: TGCGCCAGCGGAATAGGGGGGAATGAAGCTTTCTTT.

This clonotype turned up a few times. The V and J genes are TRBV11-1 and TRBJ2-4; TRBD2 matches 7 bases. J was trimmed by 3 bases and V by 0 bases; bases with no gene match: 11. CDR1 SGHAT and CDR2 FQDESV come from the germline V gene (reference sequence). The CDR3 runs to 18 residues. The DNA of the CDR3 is TGTGCCAGCAGCTTAGCGGCTGGCGGGAGAATGGTCAAAAACATTCAGTACTTC. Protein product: CASSLAAGGRMVKNIQYF.

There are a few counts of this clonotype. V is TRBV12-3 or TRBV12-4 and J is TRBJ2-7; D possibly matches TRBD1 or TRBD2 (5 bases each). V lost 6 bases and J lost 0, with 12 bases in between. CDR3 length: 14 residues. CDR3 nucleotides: TGTGCCAGCAGCCGGGGCCAGCTCTCCTACGAGCAGTACTTC. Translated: CASSRGQLSYEQYF.

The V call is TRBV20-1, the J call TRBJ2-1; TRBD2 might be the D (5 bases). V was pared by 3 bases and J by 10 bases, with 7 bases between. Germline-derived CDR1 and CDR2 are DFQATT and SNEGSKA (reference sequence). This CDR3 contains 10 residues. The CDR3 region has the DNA TGCAGTGCTAGGGACTCCGAGCAGTTCTTC. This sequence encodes CSARDSEQFF.

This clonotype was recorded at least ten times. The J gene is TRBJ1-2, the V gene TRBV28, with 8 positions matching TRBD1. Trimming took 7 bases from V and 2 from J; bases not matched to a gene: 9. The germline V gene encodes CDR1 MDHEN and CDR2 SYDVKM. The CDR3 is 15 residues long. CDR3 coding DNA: TGTGCCAGCACTTCCCTGCGACAGGGGAACTATGGCTACACCTTC. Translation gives CASTSLRQGNYGYTF.

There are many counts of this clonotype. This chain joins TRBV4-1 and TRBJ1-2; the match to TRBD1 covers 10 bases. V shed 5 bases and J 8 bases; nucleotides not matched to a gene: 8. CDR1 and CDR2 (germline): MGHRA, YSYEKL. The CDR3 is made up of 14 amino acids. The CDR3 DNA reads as TGCGCCAGCAGCTACCGGGGACAGGGGAGCGGCTACACCTTC. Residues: CASSYRGQGSGYTF.

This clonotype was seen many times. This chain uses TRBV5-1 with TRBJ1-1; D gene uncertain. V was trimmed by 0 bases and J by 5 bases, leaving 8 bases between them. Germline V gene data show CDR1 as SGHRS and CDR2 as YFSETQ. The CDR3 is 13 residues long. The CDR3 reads CASSLVVGTEAFF. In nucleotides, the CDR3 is TGCGCCAGCAGCTTGGTGGTGGGAACTGAAGCTTTCTTT.

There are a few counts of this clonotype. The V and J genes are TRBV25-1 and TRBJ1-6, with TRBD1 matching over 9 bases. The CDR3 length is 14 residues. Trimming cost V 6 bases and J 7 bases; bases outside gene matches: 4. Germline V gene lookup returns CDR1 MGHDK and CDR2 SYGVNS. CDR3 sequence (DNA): TGTGCCAGCAGCGAACAGGGGGCCAATTCACCCCTCCACTTT. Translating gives CASSEQGANSPLHF.

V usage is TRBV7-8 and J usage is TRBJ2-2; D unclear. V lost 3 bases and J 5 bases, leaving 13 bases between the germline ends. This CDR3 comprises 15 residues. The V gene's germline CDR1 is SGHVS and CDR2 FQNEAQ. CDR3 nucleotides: TGTGCCAGCAGCTTGGATTTGTCTGAAACCGGGGAGCTGTTTTTT. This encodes CASSLDLSETGELFF.

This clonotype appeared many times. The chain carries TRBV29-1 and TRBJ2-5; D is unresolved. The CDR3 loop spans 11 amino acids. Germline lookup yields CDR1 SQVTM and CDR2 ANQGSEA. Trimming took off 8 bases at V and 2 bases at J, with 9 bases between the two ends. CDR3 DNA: TGCAGCTATAGAGTTCAAGAGACCCAGTACTTC. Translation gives CSYRVQETQYF.

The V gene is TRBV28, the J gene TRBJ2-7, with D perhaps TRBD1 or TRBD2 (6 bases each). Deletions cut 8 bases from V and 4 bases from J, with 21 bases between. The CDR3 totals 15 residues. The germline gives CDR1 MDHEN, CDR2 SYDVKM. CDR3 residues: CASLTGTSIQYEQYF. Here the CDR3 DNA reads TGTGCCAGCCTCACAGGGACTTCTATTCAATACGAGCAGTACTTC. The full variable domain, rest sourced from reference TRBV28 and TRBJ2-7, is DVKVTQSSRYLVKRTGEKVFLECVQDMDHENMFWYRQDPGLGLRLIYFSYDVKMKEKGDIPEGYSVSREKKERFSLILESASTNQTSMYLCASLTGTSIQYEQYFGPGTRLTVT.

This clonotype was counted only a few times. CDR3 sequence (DNA): TGTGCCAGCCGGCGAATCCGGCCAGGCACAGATACGCAGTATTTT. Translating it yields CASRRIRPGTDTQYF. This chain joins TRBV12-3 or TRBV12-4 and TRBJ2-3; D is undetermined. V dropped 8 bases and J dropped 1 base, with 16 bases sitting between them. This CDR3 has 15 residues.

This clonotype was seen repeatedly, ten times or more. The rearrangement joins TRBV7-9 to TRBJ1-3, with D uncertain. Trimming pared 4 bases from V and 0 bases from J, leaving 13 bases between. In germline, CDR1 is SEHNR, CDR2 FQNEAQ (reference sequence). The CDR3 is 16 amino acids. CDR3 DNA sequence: TGTGCCAGCAGCTCAACTCTTGAAAGCTCTGGAAACACCATATATTTT. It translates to CASSSTLESSGNTIYF.

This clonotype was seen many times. The CDR3 bases are TGTGCCAGCAGCTCGGCCAGGTTTACAGATACGCAGTATTTT. Its protein product is CASSSARFTDTQYF. The chain uses TRBV7-2 and TRBJ2-3; D gene uncertain. Germline lookup yields CDR1 SGHTA and CDR2 FQGNSA. V gave up 4 bases and J gave up 3 bases, with 11 bases separating them. The CDR3 is 14 residues long.

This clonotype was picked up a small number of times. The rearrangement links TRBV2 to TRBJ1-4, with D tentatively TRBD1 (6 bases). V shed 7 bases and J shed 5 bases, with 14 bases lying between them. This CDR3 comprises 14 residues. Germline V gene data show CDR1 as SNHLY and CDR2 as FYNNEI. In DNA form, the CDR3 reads TGTGCCAGCATGGAGACAGGCTTAAATGAAAAACTGTTTTTT. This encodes CASMETGLNEKLFF.

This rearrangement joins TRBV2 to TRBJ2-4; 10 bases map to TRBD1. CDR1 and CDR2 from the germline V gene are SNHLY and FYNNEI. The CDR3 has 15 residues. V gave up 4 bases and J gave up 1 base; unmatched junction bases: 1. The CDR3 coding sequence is TGTGCCAGCAGTGCGGGACAGGGGGCCAAAAACATTCAGTACTTC. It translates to CASSAGQGAKNIQYF. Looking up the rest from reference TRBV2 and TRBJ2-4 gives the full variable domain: EPEVTQTPSHQVTQMGQEVILRCVPISNHLYFYWYRQILGQKVEFLVSFYNNEISEKSEIFDDQFSVERPDGSNFTLKIRSTKLEDSAMYFCASSAGQGAKNIQYFGAGTRLSVL.

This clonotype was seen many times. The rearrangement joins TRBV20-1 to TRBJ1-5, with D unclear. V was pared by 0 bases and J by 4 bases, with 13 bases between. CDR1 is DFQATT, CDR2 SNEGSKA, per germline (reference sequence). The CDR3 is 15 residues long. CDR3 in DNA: TGCAGTGCTAGAGATTGGGGAAGCTTTAATCAGCCCCAGCATTTT. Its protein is CSARDWGSFNQPQHF.

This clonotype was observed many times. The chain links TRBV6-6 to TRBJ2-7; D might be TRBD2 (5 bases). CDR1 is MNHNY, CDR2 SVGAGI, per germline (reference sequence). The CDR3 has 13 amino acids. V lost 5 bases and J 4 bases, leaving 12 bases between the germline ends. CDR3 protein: CASSTAGGYEQYV. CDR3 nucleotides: TGTGCCAGCAGTACGGCGGGCGGGTACGAGCAGTACGTC.

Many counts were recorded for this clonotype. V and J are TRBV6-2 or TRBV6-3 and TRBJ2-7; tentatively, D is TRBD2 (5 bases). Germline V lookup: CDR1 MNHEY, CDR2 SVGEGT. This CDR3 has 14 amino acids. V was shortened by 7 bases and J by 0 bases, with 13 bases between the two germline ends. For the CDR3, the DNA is TGTGCCAGCAACCCGGCGGGTAGCTCCTACGAGCAGTACGTC. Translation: CASNPAGSSYEQYV.

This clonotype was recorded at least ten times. The CDR3 loop reads CSVSQGRSYEQYF. CDR3 in DNA: TGCAGCGTATCACAGGGGCGTTCCTACGAGCAGTACTTC. The chain employs TRBV29-1 and TRBJ2-7; TRBD1 agrees at 7 bases. The CDR3 length is 13 residues. The V segment lost 6 bases and the J segment 1 base; nucleotides outside the gene matches: 6. Germline V CDR1 and CDR2: SQVTM, ANQGSEA.